This is a list of T cell receptor beta chains from one sample in a study of chemoradiotherapy in HPV16-positive cancers. Using immunoSEQ multiplex PCR, the repertoire was profiled, and TCRdb retains in-frame clones only, with some absent. The sample has 7,500 or so clones, about two thirds seen once. The source was tumor tissue, collected from a patient who underwent chemoradiotherapy. These receptors came from a human donor with HPV-associated anogenital cancer. Both conserved end residues are part of each CDR3.

j_call	v_call	cdr3_aa
TRBJ1-6	TRBV6-6	CASRRDKIRSPLHF
TRBJ1-2	TRBV6-1	CASSEDGTGFYGYTF
TRBJ2-2	TRBV19	CASSTPQGAGTGELFF
TRBJ1-1	TRBV5-5	CASSLGRTGMNTEAFF
TRBJ1-5	TRBV29-1	CSVLESGNQPQHF
TRBJ1-1	TRBV27	CASSLSVMNTEAFF
TRBJ2-2	TRBV19	CASSNARTGELFF
TRBJ2-3	TRBV4-2	CASSQDWVATDTQYF
TRBJ1-5	TRBV29-1	CSVEDIKGIQPQHF
TRBJ2-1	TRBV29-1	CSVGSGTRPYNEQFF
TRBJ2-2	TRBV6-1	CASGRVELFF
TRBJ1-1	TRBV7-2	CASSLGTDTEAFF
TRBJ2-7	TRBV28	CASQGSRSYEQYF
TRBJ2-2	TRBV5-1	CASSSSTGNTGELFF
TRBJ1-1	TRBV5-1	CASSYSGGQNTEAFF
TRBJ2-3	TRBV29-1	CSVVPPAGASTDTQYF
TRBJ2-2	TRBV18	CASSLYSGGPLTTTGELFF
TRBJ2-1	TRBV5-5	CASSFAGALGNEQFF
TRBJ1-2	TRBV6-6	CASSQTGGPYGYTF
TRBJ2-5	TRBV11-1	CASSFSTTQETQYF
TRBJ2-3	TRBV6-5	CVAFSTDTQYF
TRBJ1-5	TRBV10-3	CAISEMGGDQPQHF
TRBJ2-3	TRBV5-4	CASSLGGGADTQYF
TRBJ2-1	TRBV5-4	CASSFRSGESNEQFF
TRBJ1-4	TRBV6-1	CASSNPQGVDEKLFF
TRBJ2-3	TRBV7-9	CASSLAEHDTQYF
TRBJ2-2	TRBV5-1	CASSLDSGWTGELFF
TRBJ2-7	TRBV2	CASSLKGWGNLLYEQYF
TRBJ1-6	TRBV28	CASHRGSRSSPLHF
TRBJ1-1	TRBV9	CASSPPETNTEAFF
TRBJ1-2	TRBV5-6	CASSSTGQVYGYTF
TRBJ1-1	TRBV28	CASSLQETRTAFF
TRBJ2-7	TRBV4-1	CASSHRSERGSYEQYF
TRBJ1-1	TRBV6-5	CASSQDTLNTEAFF
TRBJ1-2	TRBV2	CASMGQGLNGYTF
TRBJ1-2	TRBV6-5	CASRMTAKLSPYTF
TRBJ1-6	TRBV7-2	CASLTASSYNSPLHF
TRBJ2-1	TRBV9	CASESAKLDRGEQFF
TRBJ1-4	TRBV7-9	CASSLEGGNNEKLFF
TRBJ2-7	TRBV7-2	CASSPGRQSYEQYF
TRBJ2-3	TRBV18	CASSPQFSSSTDTQYF
TRBJ1-2	TRBV29-1	CSVFDRILDYGYTF
TRBJ2-7	TRBV7-6	CASSAHPGNEQYF
TRBJ1-6	TRBV27	CASSWGEYNSPLHF
TRBJ1-2	TRBV11-2	CASSLGNRGDYGYTF
TRBJ2-3	TRBV20-1	CSARGDTQYF
TRBJ2-4	TRBV6-5	CASSETGDIQYF
TRBJ1-2	TRBV4-3	CASSQDRWQGALGYTF
TRBJ1-3	TRBV10-2	CASRGQGSGNTIYF